The source of this TCR beta chain is a study of cytomegalovirus exposure and HLA in healthy donors. Study-wide points: Beyond CMV serostatus, there was no information to go on about immune exposure. Across donors, presence/absence analyses took sequencing depth to be roughly uniform.

Primers: 60 Vbeta forward and 13 Jbeta reverse. Profiling relied on immunoSEQ multiplex PCR, and the TCRdb table lists in-frame clones only, not all of them. The sample holds about 170,000 clones, 65% to 90% seen once. This clone appeared a few times. The antigen is not known. In germline, CDR1 is SGHNT, CDR2 YYREEE (reference sequence). There are 15 residues in the CDR3. V lost 2 bases and J lost 1, with 12 bases in between. This clonotype was obtained from a male donor in good health and CMV-seronegative. This chain connects TRBV5-4 to TRBJ1-1, with D maybe TRBD1 (6 bases). The sequenced sample consisted of PBMCs. CDR3 region: CASSFPDRRNTEAFF. For the CDR3, the DNA is TGTGCCAGCAGCTTCCCAGACAGGAGGAACACTGAAGCTTTCTTT.